Many counts were recorded for the clone carrying this T cell receptor (beta chain). These data originate in a study of T cells in Graves' hyperthyroidism and ophthalmopathy. TCR beta CDR3 regions were amplified from RNA. The HTBI primer set drove a first-round RT-PCR of the TCR CDR3. TCRdb re-derived calls from the multiplex PCR reads in MiXCR, one entry per CDR3 protein. This repertoire shows about 400,000 distinct CDR3 sequences, about 15% found once; its top ten account for approximately 13%. The clonotype was recovered from a man aged 18 to 30 with Graves' ophthalmopathy. The sequenced sample was blood.

CDR3 in DNA: TGCGCCAGCAGCTCCGCCTTAGCGGGCTCCTACGAGCAGTACTTC. It yields the protein CASSSALAGSYEQYF. The chain links TRBV5-1 to TRBJ2-7; 7 positions agree with TRBD2. The CDR3 runs 15 residues. Trimming removed 3 bases from V and 0 bases from J; junction bases left unmatched: 6. Germline V gene lookup returns CDR1 SGHRS and CDR2 YFSETQ.